One sample yielded the 2 T cell receptor beta chains listed below, sequenced in a study of shared clonotypes between healthy human individuals (dated by TCRdb to the early 2020s). Library preparation used the immunoSEQ multiplex PCR assay. TCRdb limited this immuneACCESS table to in-frame rearrangements with V and J called. A share of clones is missing; checked studies link under half to unresolved V genes, and the rest is unexplained. This sample comprises hundreds of thousands of clones, about 96% of them detected only once. The ten largest clones represent approximately 0.1% of the sample. CD8 naive samples consisted of CD45RO-negative cells that were positively selected for CCR7, yielding a CD45RA+CCR7+ population without TemRA cells. Material: naive CD8+ T cells sorted from blood. Reading the label with the study, this specimen's cell subset or site is: CD45RA+CCR7+. The receptor source for this set is a woman in her 30s in good health.

The V gene is TRBV28, the J gene TRBJ2-5; a weak D match, TRBD1 (6 bases). The V gene lost 7 bases and the J gene lost 5 bases, with 20 bases spanning the gap. CDR1 MDHEN and CDR2 SYDVKM come from the germline V gene. This CDR3 is 15 amino acids long. Here the CDR3 DNA reads TGTGCCAGCACAACAGGGCGATCCCTTATCGAGACCCAGTACTTC. It is translated as CASTTGRSLIETQYF.

This chain links TRBV7-9 with TRBJ2-1, with D tentatively TRBD1 or TRBD2 (5 bases each). The CDR3 runs 15 residues. Trimming stripped 5 bases from V and 4 bases from J, with 15 bases between. The germline gives CDR1 SEHNR, CDR2 FQNEAQ (reference sequence). The DNA for the CDR3 is TGTGCCAGCAGCCCTAGCAGGGATCCTTACAATGAGCAGTTCTTC. Residues: CASSPSRDPYNEQFF.